These 22 T cell receptor beta chains came from one sample sequenced in a study of cytomegalovirus exposure and HLA in healthy donors. The data were produced by immunoSEQ multiplex PCR, yet TCRdb's version contains in-frame clones alone and is incomplete. The sample lists approximately 200,000 clones; 70% to 85% were seen once. The sample comprised PBMCs. The receptors were sampled from a woman aged 25 to 39 in good health and CMV-seropositive.

The chain recombines TRBV29-1 with TRBJ1-2, with a possible D match to TRBD1 (6 bases). V lost 7 bases and J 2 bases, leaving 17 bases between the germline ends. This CDR3 region has 14 residues. Germline V lookup: CDR1 SQVTM, CDR2 ANQGSEA. The CDR3, as DNA: TGCAGCGCCTCTTCACAGGGTGTAAACTATGGCTACACCTTC. Its protein is CSASSQGVNYGYTF.

The rearrangement links TRBV6-1 to TRBJ1-5; D is unresolved. V lost 1 base and J 7 bases, leaving 8 bases between the germline ends. Per the germline V gene, CDR1 is MNHNS and CDR2 is SASEGT. This CDR3 has 13 residues. CDR3 nucleotide sequence: TGTGCCAGCAGTGAAGAGGCGCGGCAGCCCCAGCATTTT. It is translated as CASSEEARQPQHF.

This chain joins TRBV4-1 and TRBJ2-7, with 11 bases that match TRBD2. With V trimmed by 0 bases and J by 6 bases, 7 bases remained unmatched. The CDR3 length is 16 residues. CDR1 and CDR2 (germline): MGHRA, YSYEKL. For the CDR3, the DNA is TGCGCCAGCAGCCAAGATCAAACTAGCGGGAGCGGCGAGCAGTACTTC. It is translated as CASSQDQTSGSGEQYF.

This rearrangement joins TRBV11-3 to TRBJ2-7; the match to TRBD1 covers 9 bases. This CDR3 comprises 15 residues. V was clipped by 5 bases and J by 6 bases; unmatched bases: 11. CDR1 is SGHNT, CDR2 YENEEA, per germline. CDR3: CASSLGTGTSGEQYF. CDR3 nucleotide sequence: TGTGCCAGCAGCCTAGGGACAGGGACTTCAGGCGAGCAGTACTTC. The whole variable domain, filled in from reference TRBV11-3 and TRBJ2-7, reads EAGVVQSPRYKIIEKKQPVAFWCNPISGHNTLYWYLQNLGQGPELLIRYENEEAVDDSQLPKDRFSAERLKGVDSTLKIQPAELGDSAVYLCASSLGTGTSGEQYFGPGTRLTVT.

The chain is built from TRBV4-2 and TRBJ2-3; tentative D call: TRBD1 (5 bases). The V end was cut by 4 bases, the J end by 3 bases, with 8 bases between. The V gene's germline CDR1 is LGHNA and CDR2 YNFKEQ. The length of the CDR3 is 13 residues. In DNA, the CDR3 is TGTGCCAGCAGCCCCAGGGAAACAGATACGCAGTATTTT. Translation: CASSPRETDTQYF.

This chain uses TRBV14 with TRBJ2-7; 11 bases line up with TRBD2. Germline CDR1 SGHDN, CDR2 FVKESK. The J segment lost 7 bases and the V segment lost 1 base, leaving 6 bases of the junction unmatched. This CDR3 contains 15 residues. The CDR3 bases are TGTGCCAGCAGCCAAGTGGGGCTAGCGGGGGGTGAGCAGTACTTC. Translating it yields CASSQVGLAGGEQYF.

This chain uses TRBV11-2 with TRBJ1-2; D might be TRBD1 (5 bases). V was shortened by 0 bases and J by 2 bases, with 13 bases between the two germline ends. This CDR3 comprises 16 residues. Germline CDR1 SGHAT, CDR2 FQNNGV. The CDR3: CASSLEGFDSNYGYTF. The CDR3 nucleotides read TGTGCCAGCAGCTTAGAAGGGTTTGACAGCAACTATGGCTACACCTTC.

This chain uses TRBV28 with TRBJ2-7, with 7 bases that match TRBD1. Germline V CDR1 and CDR2: MDHEN, SYDVKM. The CDR3 extends over 15 amino acids. The V and J ends lost 6 bases and 0 bases, in that order; junction bases with no gene match: 8. The CDR3, as DNA: TGTGCCAGCAGCCCGGGACAGACCTACTCCTACGAGCAGTACTTC. Translating it yields CASSPGQTYSYEQYF.

This clone has more than one count but fewer than ten. The chain has TRBV18 and TRBJ1-1; TRBD1 matches 7 bases. CDR1 is KGHSH, CDR2 LQKENI, per germline. V shed 2 bases and J 4 bases; nucleotides not matched to a gene: 4. The CDR3 is made up of 14 amino acids. CDR3 sequence reads: CASSPDPGGTEAFF. The CDR3 DNA sequence: TGTGCCAGCTCACCAGATCCAGGGGGCACTGAAGCTTTCTTT.

The chain recombines TRBV6-1 with TRBJ2-1, with TRBD1 identical over 10 bases. V dropped 3 bases and J dropped 7; count of bases not matched to a gene: 9. Per the germline V gene, CDR1 is MNHNS and CDR2 is SASEGT. The CDR3 is made up of 16 amino acids. The CDR3 DNA is TGTGCCAGCAGTGACCCCGGACAGGGGGGGTGGAATGAGCAGTTCTTC. Protein sequence: CASSDPGQGGWNEQFF.

The rearrangement links TRBV11-1 to TRBJ1-2; no definite D call. The CDR3 contains 11 residues. Trimming stripped 4 bases from V and 6 bases from J, with 6 bases between. Germline-derived CDR1 and CDR2 are SGHAT and FQDESV (reference sequence). CDR3: CASSSGNGYTF. DNA of the CDR3: TGTGCCAGCAGCTCCGGGAATGGCTACACCTTC.

V is TRBV28 and J is TRBJ2-3, with 7 bases that match TRBD2. J gave up 3 bases and V 6 bases, and 12 bases lay outside the gene matches. Germline CDR1 MDHEN, CDR2 SYDVKM. The CDR3 runs to 16 residues. The CDR3 spells CASSLKTGAGTDTQYF. The CDR3 coding sequence is TGTGCCAGCAGCCTCAAAACGGGAGCGGGGACAGATACGCAGTATTTT.

For this clone: An end of the junction does not agree with germline; a read error may underlie this. The gene calls are TRBV7-7 and TRBJ2-3, with a possible D match to TRBD2 (6 bases). The CDR3 is 15 amino acids. The germline gives CDR1 SSHAT, CDR2 FNYEAQ (reference sequence). The CDR3 DNA reads as TGTGCTAGCAGCTTAGCTGGCGGGACTACAGATACGCAGTATTTT. Protein product: CASSLAGGTTDTQYF.

This clone was found once. CDR3 sequence: CASSEVNYGYTF. CDR3 DNA: TGTGCCAGCAGTGAGGTTAACTATGGCTACACCTTC. This rearrangement joins TRBV7-9 to TRBJ1-2; D gene uncertain. This CDR3 has 12 residues. The V gene lost 6 bases and the J gene lost 1 base, with 6 bases spanning the gap. CDR1 SEHNR and CDR2 FQNEAQ come from the germline V gene (reference sequence).

The rearrangement links TRBV27 to TRBJ1-5, with 7 bases matching TRBD1. From germline, CDR1 is MNHEY and CDR2 SMNVEV (reference sequence). The CDR3 is 13 residues long. Germline trimming cut 5 bases from V and 5 bases from J; bases unmatched to any gene: 3. The CDR3 loop reads CASSQGGYQPQHF. As DNA, the CDR3 is TGTGCCAGCAGTCAAGGGGGCTATCAGCCCCAGCATTTT.

The rearrangement links TRBV2 to TRBJ2-3, with D tentatively TRBD1 (6 bases). With 6 bases removed from V and 7 bases from J, the gap between germline ends came to 17 bases. CDR1 and CDR2 from the germline V gene are SNHLY and FYNNEI. This CDR3 spans 14 amino acids. CDR3 DNA sequence: TGTGCCAGCAGAGAACAGGGTGCGGTTTATACGCAGTATTTT. Protein: CASREQGAVYTQYF.

This chain joins TRBV5-1 and TRBJ2-5; the match to TRBD2 covers 8 bases. V shed 0 bases and J 2 bases; nucleotides not matched to a gene: 3. The CDR3 has 15 residues. From germline, CDR1 is SGHRS and CDR2 YFSETQ. CDR3 nucleotide sequence: TGCGCCAGCAGCTTGGCCGGGACTAGACAAGAGACCCAGTACTTC. Its protein is CASSLAGTRQETQYF.

This chain uses TRBV11-1 with TRBJ1-3, with D possibly TRBD1 on 5 matching bases. The germline gives CDR1 SGHAT, CDR2 FQDESV (reference sequence). V was shortened by 5 bases and J by 4 bases, with 15 bases between the two germline ends. This CDR3 spans 15 amino acids. The CDR3 protein is CASSRSGTVGNTIYF. DNA of the CDR3: TGTGCCAGCAGCCGATCCGGGACTGTCGGAAACACCATATATTTT. Using reference TRBV11-1 and TRBJ1-3 for the parts outside the CDR3, the full variable domain is EAEVAQSPRYKITEKSQAVAFWCDPISGHATLYWYRQILGQGPELLVQFQDESVVDDSQLPKDRFSAERLKGVDSTLKIQPAELGDSAMYLCASSRSGTVGNTIYFGEGSWLTVV.

The chain uses TRBV5-6 and TRBJ2-1; no definite D call. CDR1 and CDR2 (germline): SGHDT, YYEEEE. The CDR3 covers 15 residues. V was cut by 0 bases and J by 1 base, with 8 bases left in between. DNA for the CDR3: TGTGCCAGCAGCTTGGACCAGAGGTCCTACAATGAGCAGTTCTTC. Protein product: CASSLDQRSYNEQFF.

The genes are TRBV13 and TRBJ2-3, with TRBD2 as a possible D gene (5 bases). From germline, CDR1 is PRHDT and CDR2 FYEKMQ (reference sequence). The CDR3 runs to 13 residues. Between the trimmed V and J ends, which lost 7 bases and 0 bases, there was a span of 8 bases. CDR3 in amino acids: CASTRESTDTQYF. The CDR3 DNA reads as TGTGCCAGCACTAGGGAGAGCACAGATACGCAGTATTTT. Full variable domain (remainder filled in from reference TRBV13 and TRBJ2-3): AAGVIQSPRHLIKEKRETATLKCYPIPRHDTVYWYQQGPGQDPQFLISFYEKMQSDKGSIPDRFSAQQFSDYHSELNMSSLELGDSALYFCASTRESTDTQYFGPGTRLTVL.

J is TRBJ1-1 and V is TRBV5-1, with D possibly TRBD1 on 6 matching bases. V was pared by 4 bases and J by 2 bases, with 15 bases between. Germline assignment: CDR1 SGHRS and CDR2 YFSETQ. This CDR3 contains 15 residues. This CDR3 reads CASSTNYRVNTEAFF. DNA of the CDR3: TGCGCCAGCAGCACAAACTACAGGGTTAACACTGAAGCTTTCTTT.

V is TRBV19 and J is TRBJ1-5; a weak D match, TRBD1 (5 bases). Germline CDR1 reads LNHDA; CDR2 reads SQIVND (reference sequence). V was trimmed by 4 bases and J by 3 bases, leaving 13 bases between them. The CDR3 totals 15 residues. This chain's CDR3 is CASSRAGPDNQPQHF. Written as DNA, the CDR3 is TGTGCCAGTAGTAGGGCGGGACCGGACAATCAGCCCCAGCATTTT.